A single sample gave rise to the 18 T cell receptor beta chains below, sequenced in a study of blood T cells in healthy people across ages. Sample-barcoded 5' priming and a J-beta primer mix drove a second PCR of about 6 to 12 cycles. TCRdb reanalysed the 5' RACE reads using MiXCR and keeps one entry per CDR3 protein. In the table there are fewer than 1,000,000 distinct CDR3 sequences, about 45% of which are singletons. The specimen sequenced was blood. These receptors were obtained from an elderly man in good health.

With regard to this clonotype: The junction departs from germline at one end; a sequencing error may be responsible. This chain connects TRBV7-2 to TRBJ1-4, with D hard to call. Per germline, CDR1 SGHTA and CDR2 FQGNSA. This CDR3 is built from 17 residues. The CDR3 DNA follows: TGTGCCAGCAGCTTAGATAGTTCCCCGGAGGCTAACGAAAAACTGTTTTTT. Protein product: CASSLDSSPEANEKLFF. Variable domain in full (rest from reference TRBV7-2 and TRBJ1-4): GAGVSQSPSNKVTEKGKDVELRCDPISGHTALYWYRQSLGQGLEFLIYFQGNSAPDKSGLPSDRFSAERTGGSVSTLTIQRTQQEDSAVYLCASSLDSSPEANEKLFFGSGTQLSVL.

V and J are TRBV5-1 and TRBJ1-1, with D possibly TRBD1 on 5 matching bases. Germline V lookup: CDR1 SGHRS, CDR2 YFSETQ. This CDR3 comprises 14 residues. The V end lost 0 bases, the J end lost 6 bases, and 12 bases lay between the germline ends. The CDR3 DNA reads TGCGCCAGCAGCTTGGGACAGTTAGGGTCTGAAGCTTTCTTT. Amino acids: CASSLGQLGSEAFF.

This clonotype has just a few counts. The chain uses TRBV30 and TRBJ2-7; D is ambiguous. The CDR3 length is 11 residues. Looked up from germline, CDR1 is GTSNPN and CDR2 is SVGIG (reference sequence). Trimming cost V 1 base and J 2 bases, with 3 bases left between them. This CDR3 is CAWSDTYEQYF. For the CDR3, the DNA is TGTGCCTGGAGTGACACCTACGAGCAGTACTTC.

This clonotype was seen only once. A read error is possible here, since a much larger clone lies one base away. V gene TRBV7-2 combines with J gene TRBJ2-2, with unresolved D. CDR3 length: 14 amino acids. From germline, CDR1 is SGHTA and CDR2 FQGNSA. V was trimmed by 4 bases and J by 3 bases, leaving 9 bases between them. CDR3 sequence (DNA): TGTGCCAGCAGCTCTCTACTATACACCGGGGAGCTGTTTTTT. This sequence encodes CASSSLLYTGELFF.

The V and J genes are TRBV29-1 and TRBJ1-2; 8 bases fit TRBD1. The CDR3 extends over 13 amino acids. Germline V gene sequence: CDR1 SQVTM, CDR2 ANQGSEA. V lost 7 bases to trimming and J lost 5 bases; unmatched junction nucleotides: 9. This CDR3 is CSAAGTGGYGYTF. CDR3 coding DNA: TGCAGCGCTGCTGGGACAGGCGGGTATGGCTACACCTTC.

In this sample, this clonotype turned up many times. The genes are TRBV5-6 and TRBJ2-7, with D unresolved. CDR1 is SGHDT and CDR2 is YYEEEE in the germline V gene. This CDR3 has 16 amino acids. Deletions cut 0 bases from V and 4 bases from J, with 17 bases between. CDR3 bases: TGTGCCAGCAGCTTGGCGGGTTATAGGGCGATATACGAGCAGTACTTC. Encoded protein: CASSLAGYRAIYEQYF.

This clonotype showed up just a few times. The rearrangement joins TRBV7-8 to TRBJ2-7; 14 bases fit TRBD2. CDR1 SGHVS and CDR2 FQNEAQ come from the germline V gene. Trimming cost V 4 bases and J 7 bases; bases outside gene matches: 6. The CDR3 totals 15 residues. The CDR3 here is CASSSGLAGAREQYF. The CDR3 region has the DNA TGTGCCAGCAGCTCGGGACTAGCGGGAGCACGTGAGCAGTACTTC.

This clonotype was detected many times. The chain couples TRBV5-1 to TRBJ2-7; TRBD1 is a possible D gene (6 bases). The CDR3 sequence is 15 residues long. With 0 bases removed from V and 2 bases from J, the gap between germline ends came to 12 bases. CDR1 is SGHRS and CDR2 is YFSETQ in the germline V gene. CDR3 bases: TGCGCCAGCAGCTTGGACGGGACACCAACCTACGAGCAGTACTTC. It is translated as CASSLDGTPTYEQYF.

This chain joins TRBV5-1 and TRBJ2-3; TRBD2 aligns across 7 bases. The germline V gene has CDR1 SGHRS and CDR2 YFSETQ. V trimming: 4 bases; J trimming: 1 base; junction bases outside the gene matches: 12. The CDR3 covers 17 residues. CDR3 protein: CASSPALRGGGTDTQYF. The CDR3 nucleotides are TGCGCCAGCAGCCCGGCCCTCCGGGGAGGGGGCACAGATACGCAGTATTTT. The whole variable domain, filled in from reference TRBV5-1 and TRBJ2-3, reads KAGVTQTPRYLIKTRGQQVTLSCSPISGHRSVSWYQQTPGQGLQFLFEYFSETQRNKGNFPGRFSGRQFSNSRSEMNVSTLELGDSALYLCASSPALRGGGTDTQYFGPGTRLTVL.

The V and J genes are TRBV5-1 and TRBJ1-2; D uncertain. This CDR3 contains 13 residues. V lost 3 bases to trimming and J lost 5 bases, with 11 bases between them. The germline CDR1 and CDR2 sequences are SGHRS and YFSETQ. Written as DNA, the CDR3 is TGCGCCAGCAGCTCTCTGGGCTCGTATGGCTACACCTTC. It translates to CASSSLGSYGYTF.

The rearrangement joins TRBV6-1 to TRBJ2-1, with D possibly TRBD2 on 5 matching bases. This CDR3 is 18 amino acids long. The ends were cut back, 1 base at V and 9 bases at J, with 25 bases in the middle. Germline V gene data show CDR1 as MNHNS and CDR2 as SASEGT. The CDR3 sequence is CASSEEGIRGSKRSEQFF. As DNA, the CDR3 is TGTGCCAGCAGTGAAGAGGGTATTCGAGGGAGCAAACGGAGTGAGCAGTTCTTC.

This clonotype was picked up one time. As DNA, the CDR3 is TGTGCCAGTCACCAGTTCAGCGGGCGGGCTAACTATGGCTACACCTTC. Translation: CASHQFSGRANYGYTF. The V call is TRBV7-9, the J call TRBJ1-2; D not resolved. The CDR3 runs to 16 residues. Trimming stripped 9 bases from V and 0 bases from J, with 20 bases between. CDR1 is SEHNR and CDR2 is FQNEAQ in the germline V gene (reference sequence).

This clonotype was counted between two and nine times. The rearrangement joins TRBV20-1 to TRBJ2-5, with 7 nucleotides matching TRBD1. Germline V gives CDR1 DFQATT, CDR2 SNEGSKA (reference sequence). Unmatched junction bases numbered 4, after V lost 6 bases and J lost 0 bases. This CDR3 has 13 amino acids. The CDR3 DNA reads TGCAGTGCAAATGGACAGGACCAAGAGACCCAGTACTTC. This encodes CSANGQDQETQYF.

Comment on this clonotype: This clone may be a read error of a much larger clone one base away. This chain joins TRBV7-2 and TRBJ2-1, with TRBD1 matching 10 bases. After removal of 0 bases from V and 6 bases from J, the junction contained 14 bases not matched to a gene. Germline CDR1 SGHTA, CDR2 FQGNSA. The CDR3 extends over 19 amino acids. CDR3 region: CASSLAGFKTGGICNEQFF. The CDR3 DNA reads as TGTGCCAGCAGCTTAGCCGGCTTTAAGACAGGGGGCATCTGCAATGAGCAGTTCTTC.

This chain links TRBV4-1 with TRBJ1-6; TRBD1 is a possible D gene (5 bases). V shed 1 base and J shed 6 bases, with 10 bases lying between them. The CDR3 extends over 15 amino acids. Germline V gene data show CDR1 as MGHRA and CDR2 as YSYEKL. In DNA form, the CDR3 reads TGCGCCAGCAGCCAAGTAACCGGGGGTAATTCACCCCTCCACTTT. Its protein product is CASSQVTGGNSPLHF.

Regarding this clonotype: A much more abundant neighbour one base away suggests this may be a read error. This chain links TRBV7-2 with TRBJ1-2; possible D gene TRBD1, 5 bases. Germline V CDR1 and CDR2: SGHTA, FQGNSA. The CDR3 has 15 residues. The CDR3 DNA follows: TGTGCCCGCAGCATTCAGGGTTCGGGTAACTATGGCTACACCTTC. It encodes CARSIQGSGNYGYTF.

As DNA, the CDR3 is TGTGCCAGTAGTATCCCACGACAGGGGGCTTACGAGCAGTACTTC. Translating it yields CASSIPRQGAYEQYF. This chain uses TRBV19 with TRBJ2-7; 10 nucleotides agree with TRBD1. The ends lost 3 bases at V and 4 bases at J; junction bases unmatched: 6. Germline V gives CDR1 LNHDA, CDR2 SQIVND (reference sequence). There are 15 residues in the CDR3.

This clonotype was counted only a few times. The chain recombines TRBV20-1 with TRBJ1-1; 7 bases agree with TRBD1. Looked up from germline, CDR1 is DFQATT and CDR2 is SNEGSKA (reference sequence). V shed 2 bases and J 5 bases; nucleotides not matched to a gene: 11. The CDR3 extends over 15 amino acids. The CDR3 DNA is TGCAGTGCTAGACTCACAGACCAGGGGGAGACTGAAGCTTTCTTT. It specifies CSARLTDQGETEAFF.